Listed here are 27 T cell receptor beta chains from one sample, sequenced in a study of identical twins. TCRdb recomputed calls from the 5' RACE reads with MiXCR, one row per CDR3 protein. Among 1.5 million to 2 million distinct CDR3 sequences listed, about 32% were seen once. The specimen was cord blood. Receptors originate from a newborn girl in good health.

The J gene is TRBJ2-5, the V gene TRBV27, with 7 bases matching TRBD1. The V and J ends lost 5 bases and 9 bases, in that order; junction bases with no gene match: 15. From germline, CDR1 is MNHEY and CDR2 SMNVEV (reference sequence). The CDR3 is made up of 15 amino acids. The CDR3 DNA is TGTGCCAGCAGTCCCAACAGGGGCCGGTCGGAGGCCCAGTACTTC. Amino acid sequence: CASSPNRGRSEAQYF.

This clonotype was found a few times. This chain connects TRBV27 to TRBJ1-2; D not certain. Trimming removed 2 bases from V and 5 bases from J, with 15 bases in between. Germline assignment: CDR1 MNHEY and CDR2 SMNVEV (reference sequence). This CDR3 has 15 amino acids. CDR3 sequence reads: CASSLRVGPGYGYTF. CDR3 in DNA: TGTGCCAGCAGTTTAAGAGTTGGGCCGGGGTATGGCTACACCTTC.

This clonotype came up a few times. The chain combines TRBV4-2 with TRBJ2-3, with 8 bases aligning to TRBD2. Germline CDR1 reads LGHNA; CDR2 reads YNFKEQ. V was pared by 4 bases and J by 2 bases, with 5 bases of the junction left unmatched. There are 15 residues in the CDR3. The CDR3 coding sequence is TGTGCCAGCAGCCCGGTAGCGGGGCTCACAGATACGCAGTATTTT. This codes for CASSPVAGLTDTQYF.

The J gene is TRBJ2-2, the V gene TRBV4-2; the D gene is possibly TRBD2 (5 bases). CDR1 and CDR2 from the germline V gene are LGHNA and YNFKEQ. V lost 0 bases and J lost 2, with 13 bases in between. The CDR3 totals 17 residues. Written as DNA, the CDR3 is TGTGCCAGCAGCCAAGATCATTTAAGCGGTAACACCGGGGAGCTGTTTTTT. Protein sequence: CASSQDHLSGNTGELFF.

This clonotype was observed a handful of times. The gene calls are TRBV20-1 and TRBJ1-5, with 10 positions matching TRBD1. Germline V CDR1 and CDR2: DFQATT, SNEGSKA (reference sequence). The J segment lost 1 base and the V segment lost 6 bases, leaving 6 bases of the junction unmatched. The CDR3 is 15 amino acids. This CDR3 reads CSALDRGRSNQPQHF. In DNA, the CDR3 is TGCAGTGCCCTAGACAGGGGGCGCAGCAATCAGCCCCAGCATTTT.

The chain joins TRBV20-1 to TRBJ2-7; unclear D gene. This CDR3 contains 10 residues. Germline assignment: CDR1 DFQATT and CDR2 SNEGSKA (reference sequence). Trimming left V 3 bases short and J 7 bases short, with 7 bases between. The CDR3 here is CSASNNEQYF. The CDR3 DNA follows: TGCAGTGCTAGTAACAATGAGCAGTACTTC.

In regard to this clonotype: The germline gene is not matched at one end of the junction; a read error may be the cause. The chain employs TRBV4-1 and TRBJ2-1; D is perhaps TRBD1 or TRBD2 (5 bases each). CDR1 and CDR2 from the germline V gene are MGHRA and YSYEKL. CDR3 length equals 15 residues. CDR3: CACSQLGTNNNEQFF. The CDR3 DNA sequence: TGCGCCTGCAGCCAACTCGGGACGAATAACAATGAGCAGTTCTTC.

The DNA of the CDR3 is TGCAGTGCCGAGAATCATAATTCACCCCTCCACTTT. It encodes CSAENHNSPLHF. The V call is TRBV20-1, the J call TRBJ1-6; D not certain. V lost 6 bases and J 5 bases, leaving 8 bases between the germline ends. The CDR3 consists of 12 residues. From germline, CDR1 is DFQATT and CDR2 SNEGSKA (reference sequence).

CDR3 coding DNA: TGTGCCAGCAGCCAACCCGGGACCAAGTTCTTC. It codes for CASSQPGTKFF. The rearrangement links TRBV3-1 to TRBJ2-1; the D gene could be TRBD1 or TRBD2 (5 bases each). The CDR3 has 11 amino acids. The ends were cut back, 2 bases at V and 14 bases at J, with 10 bases in the middle. CDR1 LGHDT and CDR2 YNNKEL come from the germline V gene (reference sequence).

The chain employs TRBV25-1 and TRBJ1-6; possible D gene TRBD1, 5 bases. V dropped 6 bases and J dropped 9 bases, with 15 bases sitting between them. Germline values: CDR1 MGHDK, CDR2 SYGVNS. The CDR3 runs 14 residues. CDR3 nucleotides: TGTGCCAGCAGGACCCAGGGTACAGGTTCACCCCTCCACTTT. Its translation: CASRTQGTGSPLHF.

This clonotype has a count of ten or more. This CDR3 reads CASSWSNEQFF. CDR3 DNA sequence: TGTGCCAGCAGTTGGAGCAATGAGCAGTTCTTC. The rearrangement links TRBV28 to TRBJ2-1; D is ambiguous. CDR3 length: 11 amino acids. Germline-derived CDR1 and CDR2 are MDHEN and SYDVKM. Trimming pared 4 bases from V and 6 bases from J, leaving 4 bases between.

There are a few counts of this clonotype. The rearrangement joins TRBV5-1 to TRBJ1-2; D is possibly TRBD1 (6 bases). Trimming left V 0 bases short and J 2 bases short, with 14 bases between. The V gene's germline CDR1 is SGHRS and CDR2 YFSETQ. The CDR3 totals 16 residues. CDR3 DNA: TGCGCCAGCAGCTTGGTCTCGACAGGCGAAAACTATGGCTACACCTTC. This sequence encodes CASSLVSTGENYGYTF. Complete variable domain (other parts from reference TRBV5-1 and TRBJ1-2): KAGVTQTPRYLIKTRGQQVTLSCSPISGHRSVSWYQQTPGQGLQFLFEYFSETQRNKGNFPGRFSGRQFSNSRSEMNVSTLELGDSALYLCASSLVSTGENYGYTFGSGTRLTVV.

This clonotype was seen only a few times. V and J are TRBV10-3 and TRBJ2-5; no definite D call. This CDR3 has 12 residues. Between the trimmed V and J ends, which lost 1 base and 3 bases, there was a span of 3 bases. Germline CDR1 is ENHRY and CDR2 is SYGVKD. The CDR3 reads CAISEWEETQYF. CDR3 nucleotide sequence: TGTGCCATCAGTGAGTGGGAAGAGACCCAGTACTTC.

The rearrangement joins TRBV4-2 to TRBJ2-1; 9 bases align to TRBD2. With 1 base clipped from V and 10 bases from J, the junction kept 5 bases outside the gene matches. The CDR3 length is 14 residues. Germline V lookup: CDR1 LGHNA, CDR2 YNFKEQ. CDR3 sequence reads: CASSQVAGVSEQFF. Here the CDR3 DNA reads TGTGCCAGCAGCCAAGTAGCGGGAGTTTCCGAGCAGTTCTTC.

In DNA form, the CDR3 reads TGTGCCAGCAGTTTCTTAGGACAACACGGCTACACCTTC. It encodes CASSFLGQHGYTF. V gene TRBV12-3 or TRBV12-4 combines with J gene TRBJ1-2; weak D call: TRBD1 (5 bases). Trimming cost V 3 bases and J 8 bases, with 13 bases left between them. The CDR3 extends over 13 amino acids.

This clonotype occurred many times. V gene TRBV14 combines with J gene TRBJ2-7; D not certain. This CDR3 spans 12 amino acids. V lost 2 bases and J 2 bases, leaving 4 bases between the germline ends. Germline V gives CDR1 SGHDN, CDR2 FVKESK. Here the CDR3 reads CASSQLPYEQYF. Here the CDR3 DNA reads TGTGCCAGCAGCCAATTACCCTACGAGCAGTACTTC.

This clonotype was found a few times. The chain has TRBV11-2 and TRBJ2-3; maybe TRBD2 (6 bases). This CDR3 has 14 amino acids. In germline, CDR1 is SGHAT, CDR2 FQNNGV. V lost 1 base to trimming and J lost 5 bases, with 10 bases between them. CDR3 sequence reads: CASSLVMRGDTQYF. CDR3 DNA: TGTGCCAGCAGCTTAGTCATGCGGGGAGATACGCAGTATTTT.

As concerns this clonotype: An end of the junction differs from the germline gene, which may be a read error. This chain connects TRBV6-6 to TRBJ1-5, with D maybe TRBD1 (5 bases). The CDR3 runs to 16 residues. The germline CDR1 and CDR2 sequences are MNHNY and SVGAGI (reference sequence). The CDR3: CASSYSRGRRNQPLHF. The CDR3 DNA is TGTGCCAGCAGTTACTCAAGGGGTCGACGCAATCAGCCCCTGCATTTT.

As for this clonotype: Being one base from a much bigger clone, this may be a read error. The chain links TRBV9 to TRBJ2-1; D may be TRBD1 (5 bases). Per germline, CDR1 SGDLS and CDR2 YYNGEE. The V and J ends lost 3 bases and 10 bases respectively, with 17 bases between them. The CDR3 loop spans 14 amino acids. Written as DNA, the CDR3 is TGTGCCAGCAGCGCAGGGAATTCGGCCTACGAGCAGTTCTTC. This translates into CASSAGNSAYEQFF.

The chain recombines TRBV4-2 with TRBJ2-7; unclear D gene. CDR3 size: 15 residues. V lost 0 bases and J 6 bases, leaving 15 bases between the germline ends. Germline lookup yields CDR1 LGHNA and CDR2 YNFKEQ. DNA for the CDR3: TGTGCCAGCAGCCAAGAAGTGGCCAGCTCCGGCGAGCAGTACTTC. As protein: CASSQEVASSGEQYF.

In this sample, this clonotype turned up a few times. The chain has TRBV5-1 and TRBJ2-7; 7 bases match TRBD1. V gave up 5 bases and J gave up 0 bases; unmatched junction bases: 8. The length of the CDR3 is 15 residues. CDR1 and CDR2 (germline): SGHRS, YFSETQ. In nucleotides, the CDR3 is TGCGCCAGCAGACCTAGACAGGGTAGCTCCTACGAGCAGTACTTC. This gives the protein CASRPRQGSSYEQYF.

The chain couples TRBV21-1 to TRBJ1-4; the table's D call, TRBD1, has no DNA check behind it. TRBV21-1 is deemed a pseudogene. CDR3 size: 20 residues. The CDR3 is CASTQGALNRGSSFGEKLFF. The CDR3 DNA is TGTGCCAGCACCCAAGGGGCTTTAAACAGGGGAAGTTCCTTTGGTGAAAAACTGTTTTTT.

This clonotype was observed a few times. In DNA, the CDR3 is TGCGCCAGCAGCTTGGGCGGGACAGGGACTAATGAAAAACTGTTTTTT. Protein product: CASSLGGTGTNEKLFF. The rearrangement joins TRBV5-1 to TRBJ1-4; 9 positions agree with TRBD1. Germline trimming cut 0 bases from V and 2 bases from J; bases unmatched to any gene: 2. The CDR3 spans 16 residues. Germline V gives CDR1 SGHRS, CDR2 YFSETQ.

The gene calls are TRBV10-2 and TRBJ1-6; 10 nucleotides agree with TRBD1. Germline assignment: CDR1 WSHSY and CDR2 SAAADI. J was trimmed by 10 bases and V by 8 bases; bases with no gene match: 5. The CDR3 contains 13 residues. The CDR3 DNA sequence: TGCGCCAGCTTCCGGGACAGGGGATCACCCCTCCACTTT. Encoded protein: CASFRDRGSPLHF.

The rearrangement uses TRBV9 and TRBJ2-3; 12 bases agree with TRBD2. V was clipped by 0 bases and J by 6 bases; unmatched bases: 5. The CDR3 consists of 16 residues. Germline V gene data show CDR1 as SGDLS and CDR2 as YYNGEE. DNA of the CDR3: TGTGCCAGCAGCGTAGCTAGCGGGGGGGCGTCCGATACGCAGTATTTT. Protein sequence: CASSVASGGASDTQYF. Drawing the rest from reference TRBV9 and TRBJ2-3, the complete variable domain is DSGVTQTPKHLITATGQRVTLRCSPRSGDLSVYWYQQSLDQGLQFLIQYYNGEERAKGNILERFSAQQFPDLHSELNLSSLELGDSALYFCASSVASGGASDTQYFGPGTRLTVL.

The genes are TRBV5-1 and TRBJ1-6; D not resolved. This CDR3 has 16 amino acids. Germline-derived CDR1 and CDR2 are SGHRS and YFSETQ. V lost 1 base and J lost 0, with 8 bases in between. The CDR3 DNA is TGCGCCAGCAGCTTGATTACGAGCTCCTATAATTCACCCCTCCACTTT. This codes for CASSLITSSYNSPLHF.

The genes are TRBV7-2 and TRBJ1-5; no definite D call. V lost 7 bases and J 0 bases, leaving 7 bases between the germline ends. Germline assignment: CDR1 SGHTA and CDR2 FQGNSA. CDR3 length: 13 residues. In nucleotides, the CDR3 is TGTGCCAGCAAGGCAATTAGCAATCAGCCCCAGCATTTT. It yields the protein CASKAISNQPQHF. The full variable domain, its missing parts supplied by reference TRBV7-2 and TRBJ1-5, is GAGVSQSPSNKVTEKGKDVELRCDPISGHTALYWYRQSLGQGLEFLIYFQGNSAPDKSGLPSDRFSAERTGGSVSTLTIQRTQQEDSAVYLCASKAISNQPQHFGDGTRLSIL.